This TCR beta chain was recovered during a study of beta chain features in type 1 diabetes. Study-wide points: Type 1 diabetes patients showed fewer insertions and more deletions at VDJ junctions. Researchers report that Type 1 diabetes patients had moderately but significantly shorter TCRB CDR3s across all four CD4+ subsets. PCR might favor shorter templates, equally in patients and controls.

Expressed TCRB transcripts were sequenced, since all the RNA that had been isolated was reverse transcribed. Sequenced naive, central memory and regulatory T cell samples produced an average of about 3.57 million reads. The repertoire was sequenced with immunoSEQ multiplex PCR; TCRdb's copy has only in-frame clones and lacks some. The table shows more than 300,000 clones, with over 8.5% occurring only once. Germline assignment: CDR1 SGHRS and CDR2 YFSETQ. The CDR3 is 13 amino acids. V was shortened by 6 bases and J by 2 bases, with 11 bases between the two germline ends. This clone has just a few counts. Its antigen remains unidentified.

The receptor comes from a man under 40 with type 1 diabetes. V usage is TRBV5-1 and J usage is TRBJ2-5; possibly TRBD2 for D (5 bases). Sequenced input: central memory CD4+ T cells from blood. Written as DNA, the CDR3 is TGCGCCAGCAAGCTAGCCGGGCAAGAGACCCAGTACTTC. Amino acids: CASKLAGQETQYF.